This passage covers 28 T cell receptor gamma chains from one sample sequenced in a study of Vδ1+ human thymocytes. Broader study findings: In the thymus, TRG and TRD repertoires looked highly polyclonal with Gaussian CDR3 lengths.

Sequences come from RNA converted to cDNA by reverse transcription. CDR3 amplicons came from multiplex PCR with pooled V-gene forward and constant-region reverse primers. TCRdb reanalysed the multiplex PCR reads via CATT. The table has about 6,500 gamma-chain clones, 42% seen once. Antigens of these TCRs are unknown. Sequencing used Vdelta1+ gamma-delta thymocytes from the thymus. Subset defined: FACS-sorted CD3+ TCRalphabeta- TCRVdelta1+ TCRVdelta2- thymocytes. These receptors were taken from a boy younger than two who had congenital heart surgery.

This chain uses TRGV3 with TRGJ1 or TRGJ2. The J gene comes from matching the DNA to germline here; TCRdb lacks it. Losses at the gene ends were 8 bases for V and 11 bases for J; bases not matched to a gene: 15. CDR1 is VTNTFY and CDR2 is YDVSTARD in the germline V gene (reference sequence). The CDR3 has 12 amino acids. The CDR3 DNA follows: TGTGCCACCTTGGAGAGGCCCTATCAGAAACTCTTT. This sequence encodes CATLERPYQKLF.

The V call is TRGV9, the J call TRGJ1 or TRGJ2. The J gene comes from matching the DNA to germline here; TCRdb lacks it. CDR3 length equals 12 residues. CDR1 and CDR2 (germline): GITISATS, ISYDGTV (reference sequence). V gave up 0 bases and J gave up 10 bases; unmatched junction bases: 6. The CDR3 here is CALWEVHWKKLF. The CDR3 coding sequence is TGTGCCTTGTGGGAGGTGCACTGGAAGAAACTCTTT.

The chain links TRGV4 to TRGJ1 or TRGJ2. Since TCRdb gives no J gene, matching the DNA to germline was used here to assign it. Germline V gives CDR1 EGSTGY, CDR2 YDSYTSSV. This CDR3 contains 13 residues. V was pared by 3 bases and J by 3 bases, with 5 bases of the junction left unmatched. CDR3 nucleotides: TGTGCCACCTGGGATTTTTTTTATTATAAGAAACTCTTT. It yields the protein CATWDFFYYKKLF.

Worth noting for this clone: This may be a read error, as it is one base from a much larger clone. Other DNA sequences within the sample encode an identical CDR3. The chain has TRGV3 and TRGJ1 or TRGJ2. No J segment appears in TCRdb, so it was assigned here by matching the sequence to germline. The CDR3 loop spans 13 amino acids. The V and J ends lost 0 bases and 5 bases, in that order; junction bases with no gene match: 4. Germline V gene lookup returns CDR1 VTNTFY and CDR2 YDVSTARD (reference sequence). Here the CDR3 DNA reads TGTGCCACCTGGGACAGGCTTCATTATAAGAAACTCTTT. Protein sequence: CATWDRLHYKKLF.

V and J are TRGV9 and TRGJ1 or TRGJ2. No J segment appears in TCRdb, so it was assigned here by matching the sequence to germline. Germline assignment: CDR1 GITISATS and CDR2 ISYDGTV (reference sequence). With V trimmed by 2 bases and J by 11 bases, 12 bases remained unmatched. This CDR3 comprises 13 residues. The CDR3 spells CALWEGPLREKLF. The DNA of the CDR3 is TGTGCCTTGTGGGAGGGGCCCCTTCGGGAGAAACTCTTT.

V is TRGV8 and J is TRGJP2. V lost 3 bases and J lost 1; bases outside the gene matches: 5. The CDR3 is made up of 15 amino acids. CDR1 and CDR2 from the germline V gene are VENAVY and YDSYNSRV. CDR3 bases: TGTGCCACCTGGGATGGCGGTAGTAGTGATTGGATCAAGACGTTT. Translation: CATWDGGSSDWIKTF.

This clone was seen more than once but under ten times. The J gene is TRGJ1 or TRGJ2, the V gene TRGV4. There are 12 residues in the CDR3. The V gene's germline CDR1 is EGSTGY and CDR2 YDSYTSSV. Trimming at V came to 2 bases and at J to 9 bases, leaving 7 bases not matched to a gene. DNA of the CDR3: TGTGCCACCTGGGATGAGCCGGTTAAGAAACTCTTT. Translating gives CATWDEPVKKLF.

The rearrangement joins TRGV4 to TRGJP2. Germline matching of the DNA provided the J gene here, since TCRdb leaves it blank. The CDR3 totals 13 residues. The J segment lost 6 bases and the V segment lost 2 bases, leaving 3 bases of the junction unmatched. Germline CDR1 and CDR2: EGSTGY and YDSYTSSV. The CDR3 reads CATWDDCDWIKTF. The CDR3 coding sequence is TGTGCCACCTGGGATGATTGTGATTGGATCAAGACGTTT.

The J gene is TRGJ1 or TRGJ2, the V gene TRGV9. Germline V gene data show CDR1 as GITISATS and CDR2 as ISYDGTV (reference sequence). There are 13 residues in the CDR3. The trim removed 2 bases at V and 5 bases at J, leaving 6 bases unmatched. The CDR3 reads CALWEGGDYKKLF. As DNA, the CDR3 is TGTGCCTTGTGGGAGGGGGGAGATTATAAGAAACTCTTT.

The J gene is TRGJ1 or TRGJ2, the V gene TRGV8. TCRdb supplies no J gene; here it was assigned by aligning the nucleotide sequence to germline. The germline gives CDR1 VENAVY, CDR2 YDSYNSRV. The CDR3 loop spans 12 amino acids. V was pared by 5 bases and J by 10 bases, with 11 bases of the junction left unmatched. CDR3 coding DNA: TGTGCCACCTGGGCCCCGGTGGGAAAGAAACTCTTT. Translating it yields CATWAPVGKKLF.

In this sample, this clone turned up a few times. Germline and junction disagree at one end, which may indicate a read error. This sequence joins TRGV3 and TRGJ1 or TRGJ2. Looked up from germline, CDR1 is VTNTFY and CDR2 is YDVSTARD (reference sequence). The CDR3 runs 13 residues. The CDR3 loop reads CATWYRKYYKKLF. In DNA form, the CDR3 reads TGTGCCACCTGGTACAGGAAGTATTATAAGAAACTCTTT.

The gene calls are TRGV8 and TRGJ1 or TRGJ2. After removal of 4 bases from V and 10 bases from J, the junction contained 7 bases not matched to a gene. Germline lookup yields CDR1 VENAVY and CDR2 YDSYNSRV. The CDR3 totals 11 residues. Written as DNA, the CDR3 is TGTGCCACCTGGGAGGCCCCCAAGAAACTCTTT. It translates to CATWEAPKKLF.

This clone has only a few counts. The chain carries TRGV8 and TRGJP1. The V segment lost 10 bases and the J segment 10 bases; nucleotides outside the gene matches: 12. This CDR3 has 12 amino acids. Germline loops: CDR1 VENAVY, CDR2 YDSYNSRV. CDR3: CATRPYDWFKIF. The CDR3 DNA sequence: TGTGCCACACGGCCTTACGATTGGTTCAAGATATTT.

The chain carries TRGV5 and TRGJ1 or TRGJ2. Because TCRdb records no J gene, it was assigned here through a match of the DNA to germline. V shed 2 bases, J shed 5 bases, and the junction held 24 bases outside the gene matches. The CDR3 covers 19 residues. Germline lookup yields CDR1 VINAFY and CDR2 YDVSNSKD. The CDR3 region has the DNA TGTGCCACCTGGGACAAACCCCCTCCAGGGTTATTATTTAATTATAAGAAACTCTTT. It specifies CATWDKPPPGLLFNYKKLF.

This clone was observed once. J is TRGJ1 or TRGJ2 and V is TRGV4. The J gene was not available in TCRdb and was assigned here by matching the DNA to germline segments. The CDR3 has 15 amino acids. The germline V gene encodes CDR1 EGSTGY and CDR2 YDSYTSSV. J lost 7 bases, V lost 0 bases, and 12 bases had no gene match. CDR3 sequence reads: CATWDGPSVGYKKLF. CDR3 nucleotides: TGTGCCACCTGGGATGGGCCGAGTGTGGGGTATAAGAAACTCTTT.

V is TRGV5 and J is TRGJ1 or TRGJ2. The J gene, not given by TCRdb, was assigned here from a germline match of the nucleotide sequence. CDR1 VINAFY and CDR2 YDVSNSKD come from the germline V gene. The CDR3 runs to 11 residues. With 5 bases clipped from V and 5 bases from J, the junction kept 3 bases outside the gene matches. The CDR3 loop is CATWVNYKKLF. In nucleotides, the CDR3 is TGTGCCACCTGGGTCAATTATAAGAAACTCTTT.

This rearrangement joins TRGV3 to TRGJ1 or TRGJ2. The J gene is absent in TCRdb and was assigned here via DNA matching to germline. Looked up from germline, CDR1 is VTNTFY and CDR2 is YDVSTARD (reference sequence). V lost 1 base to trimming and J lost 3 bases; unmatched junction nucleotides: 9. The CDR3 totals 15 residues. The CDR3, as DNA: TGTGCCACCTGGGACAGCCCCCCCATTTATTATAAGAAACTCTTT. Amino acid sequence: CATWDSPPIYYKKLF.

The chain joins TRGV4 to TRGJ1 or TRGJ2. Assignment of the J gene here rests on matching the DNA to germline, because TCRdb gives none. Per germline, CDR1 EGSTGY and CDR2 YDSYTSSV. The CDR3 is 12 amino acids. Unmatched junction bases numbered 11, after V lost 3 bases and J lost 12 bases. The CDR3 loop is CATWDLGRGKLF. The CDR3 bases are TGTGCCACCTGGGATCTTGGGCGAGGGAAACTCTTT.

A remark on this clone: Other nucleotide sequences in the sample specify the same CDR3. V usage is TRGV5 and J usage is TRGJ1 or TRGJ2. Since TCRdb gives no J gene, matching the DNA to germline was used here to assign it. CDR3 length equals 11 residues. Losses at the gene ends were 6 bases for V and 4 bases for J; bases not matched to a gene: 3. Germline CDR1 is VINAFY and CDR2 is YDVSNSKD. CDR3 in amino acids: CATWSYYKKLF. The CDR3 bases are TGTGCCACCTGGTCCTATTATAAGAAACTCTTT.

This clone has a handful of counts. This sequence joins TRGV4 and TRGJP1. V shed 0 bases and J 2 bases; nucleotides not matched to a gene: 6. In germline, CDR1 is EGSTGY, CDR2 YDSYTSSV. CDR3 size: 16 residues. This CDR3 reads CATWDGPGTTGWFKIF. The DNA of the CDR3 is TGTGCCACCTGGGATGGGCCGGGGACCACTGGTTGGTTCAAGATATTT.

The chain combines TRGV8 with TRGJ1 or TRGJ2. Here the J gene was assigned by germline matching of the DNA, as TCRdb has none. Trimming at V came to 5 bases and at J to 3 bases, leaving 7 bases not matched to a gene. The CDR3 is 13 residues long. The germline CDR1 and CDR2 sequences are VENAVY and YDSYNSRV. CDR3 bases: TGTGCCACCTGGGCCCGTTTTTATTATAAGAAACTCTTT. The encoded protein is CATWARFYYKKLF.

The rearrangement joins TRGV3 to TRGJ1 or TRGJ2. TCRdb is silent on the J gene; assignment here came from matching the DNA to germline. J was trimmed by 5 bases and V by 6 bases; bases with no gene match: 16. The CDR3 has 15 residues. In germline, CDR1 is VTNTFY, CDR2 YDVSTARD (reference sequence). CDR3 sequence reads: CATWKPALLNYKKLF. The CDR3 coding sequence is TGTGCCACCTGGAAACCTGCCCTCTTAAATTATAAGAAACTCTTT.

V is TRGV4 and J is TRGJ1 or TRGJ2. The J gene, not given by TCRdb, was assigned here from a germline match of the nucleotide sequence. CDR1 is EGSTGY and CDR2 is YDSYTSSV in the germline V gene. The CDR3 length is 13 residues. V shed 0 bases, J shed 6 bases, and the junction held 5 bases outside the gene matches. CDR3 sequence reads: CATWDGVSYKKLF. The CDR3 nucleotides are TGTGCCACCTGGGATGGGGTCAGTTATAAGAAACTCTTT.

Only a few counts were recorded for this clone. The V and J genes are TRGV5 and TRGJP. Germline CDR1 reads VINAFY; CDR2 reads YDVSNSKD. V lost 2 bases, J lost 5 bases, and 3 bases stayed unmatched. The CDR3 covers 16 residues. CDR3 loop: CATWDMKELGKKIKVF. The CDR3 DNA is TGTGCCACCTGGGACATGAAAGAGTTGGGCAAAAAAATCAAGGTATTT.

The chain employs TRGV3 and TRGJ1 or TRGJ2. The J gene comes from matching the DNA to germline here; TCRdb lacks it. In germline, CDR1 is VTNTFY, CDR2 YDVSTARD (reference sequence). V trimming: 0 bases; J trimming: 5 bases; junction bases outside the gene matches: 10. This CDR3 comprises 15 residues. CDR3 protein: CATWDRLFGHYKKLF. DNA for the CDR3: TGTGCCACCTGGGACAGGCTCTTTGGTCATTATAAGAAACTCTTT.

In its sample, this clone was seen once. A J gene of TRGJ1 or TRGJ2 was called, though the V gene was not. The CDR3 has 12 residues. The CDR3 DNA reads as TGTGCCACCTTGGCCAATTATTATAAGAAACTCTTT. It codes for CATLANYYKKLF.

The chain has TRGV5 and TRGJP2. Germline V gene sequence: CDR1 VINAFY, CDR2 YDVSNSKD. Trimming cost V 0 bases and J 2 bases; bases outside gene matches: 9. The CDR3 sequence is 17 residues long. The CDR3 sequence: CATWDRRGGSSDWIKTF. The CDR3 nucleotides are TGTGCCACCTGGGACAGGCGGGGGGGGAGTAGTGATTGGATCAAGACGTTT.

A J gene of TRGJ1 or TRGJ2 was called, though the V gene was not. The CDR3 has 13 amino acids. CDR3 nucleotides: TGTGCCACCTGGGATAGGCCGGAATATAAGAAACTCTTT. This codes for CATWDRPEYKKLF.